The 17 T cell receptor beta chains given below trace back to one sample, sequenced in a study of beta chain features in type 1 diabetes. TCRB transcripts that were expressed got sequenced, as all of the isolated RNA had been reverse transcribed. The repertoire was sequenced with immunoSEQ multiplex PCR; TCRdb's copy has only in-frame clones and lacks some. The data hold more than 300,000 clones, with less than 15% observed a single time. Sequencing was done on a sample of naive CD4+ T cells from blood. The source is a woman aged 18-29 years in good health.

This clone has only a few counts. The chain combines TRBV2 with TRBJ1-3, with 7 nucleotides matching TRBD1. Germline V gene lookup returns CDR1 SNHLY and CDR2 FYNNEI. With V trimmed by 3 bases and J by 0 bases, 8 bases remained unmatched. The CDR3 sequence is 17 residues long. DNA for the CDR3: TGTGCCAGCAGTGATCTATGGGACAGAAGCTCTGGAAACACCATATATTTT. Translation: CASSDLWDRSSGNTIYF.

There are a few counts of this clone. The chain recombines TRBV29-1 with TRBJ2-7, with a tentative D call TRBD1 (6 bases). The V end lost 0 bases, the J end lost 3 bases, and 15 bases lay between the germline ends. Germline V gene data show CDR1 as SQVTM and CDR2 as ANQGSEA. The CDR3 length is 15 residues. The CDR3 bases are TGCAGCGTTGAAGATCCAGGGGACGACCTCTACGAGCAGTACTTC. Translating it yields CSVEDPGDDLYEQYF.

This chain joins TRBV5-1 and TRBJ1-4; TRBD1 matches at 7 bases. Germline V CDR1 and CDR2: SGHRS, YFSETQ. This CDR3 has 15 residues. The ends lost 4 bases at V and 8 bases at J; junction bases unmatched: 11. CDR3 coding DNA: TGCGCCAGCAGCGTGGAGACAGGGTCGGAAGAAAAACTGTTTTTT. Amino acid sequence: CASSVETGSEEKLFF.

Details on this clone: The junction does not match germline at one end; this may be a read error. The V and J genes are TRBV18 and TRBJ2-1, with 7 bases fitting TRBD2. Germline V gives CDR1 KGHSH, CDR2 LQKENI. The CDR3 is 13 residues long. The CDR3 DNA is TGTGCCAGTTCACCGGGGGGAATCAGTGAGCAGTTCTTC. It is translated as CASSPGGISEQFF.

In its sample, this clone was seen a few times. The J gene is TRBJ1-3, the V gene TRBV30; D is unclear. This CDR3 spans 14 amino acids. Germline V gene lookup returns CDR1 GTSNPN and CDR2 SVGIG (reference sequence). Trimming removed 6 bases from V and 0 bases from J, with 12 bases in between. This chain's CDR3 is CACQIKVSGNTIYF. The CDR3, as DNA: TGTGCCTGCCAGATTAAAGTCTCTGGAAACACCATATATTTT.

This clone was seen a few times. The rearrangement links TRBV15 to TRBJ1-4, with D unclear. V lost 1 base to trimming and J lost 3 bases, with 9 bases between them. The CDR3 covers 15 residues. Germline V gene lookup returns CDR1 LNHNV and CDR2 YYDKDF (reference sequence). In DNA form, the CDR3 reads TGTGCCACCAGCAGAGCTCGGGATTCTAATGAAAAACTGTTTTTT. It specifies CATSRARDSNEKLFF.

This clone has more than one count but fewer than ten. This rearrangement joins TRBV5-1 to TRBJ1-5, with 7 nucleotides matching TRBD1. V lost 4 bases to trimming and J lost 5 bases; unmatched junction nucleotides: 6. This CDR3 contains 14 residues. Per germline, CDR1 SGHRS and CDR2 YFSETQ. This chain's CDR3 is CASSPDRVDQPQHF. Here the CDR3 DNA reads TGCGCCAGCAGCCCCGACAGGGTAGATCAGCCCCAGCATTTT.

V usage is TRBV29-1 and J usage is TRBJ2-5, with TRBD2 matching 16 bases. The CDR3 has 15 amino acids. With V trimmed by 3 bases and J by 5 bases, 3 bases remained unmatched. Germline V lookup: CDR1 SQVTM, CDR2 ANQGSEA. CDR3 sequence: CSVEGTSGRAETQYF. The CDR3 bases are TGCAGCGTTGAGGGGACTAGCGGGAGGGCCGAGACCCAGTACTTC.

V and J are TRBV6-5 and TRBJ1-5; TRBD1 might be the D (5 bases). V lost 6 bases to trimming and J lost 3 bases, with 9 bases between them. The CDR3 consists of 13 residues. The germline V gene encodes CDR1 MNHEY and CDR2 SVGAGI. CDR3 sequence: CASSIRDNQPQHF. In DNA form, the CDR3 reads TGTGCCAGCAGCATCAGGGACAATCAGCCCCAGCATTTT.

The rearrangement joins TRBV15 to TRBJ2-7; possibly TRBD2 for D (5 bases). Germline-derived CDR1 and CDR2 are LNHNV and YYDKDF (reference sequence). V shed 2 bases and J shed 5 bases, with 10 bases lying between them. This CDR3 contains 13 residues. CDR3 region: CATSRYQRDEQYF. The CDR3 region has the DNA TGTGCCACCAGCAGATACCAGAGGGACGAGCAGTACTTC.

In this sample, this clone turned up a few times. The V call is TRBV29-1, the J call TRBJ2-1, with TRBD1 matching 9 bases. Germline CDR1 is SQVTM and CDR2 is ANQGSEA. The CDR3 runs to 13 residues. The junction had 7 bases not matched to a gene; V was cut back by 4 bases and J by 9 bases. The CDR3 reads CSVVRTGVGEQFF. Here the CDR3 DNA reads TGCAGCGTTGTCAGGACAGGGGTGGGTGAGCAGTTCTTC.

The chain employs TRBV7-9 and TRBJ2-5, with 12 positions matching TRBD2. V lost 5 bases to trimming and J lost 2 bases; unmatched junction nucleotides: 3. Germline loops: CDR1 SEHNR, CDR2 FQNEAQ (reference sequence). The CDR3 loop spans 15 amino acids. The CDR3 reads CASSPTSGSQETQYF. The CDR3, as DNA: TGTGCCAGCAGCCCGACTAGCGGGAGTCAAGAGACCCAGTACTTC.

V is TRBV12-5 and J is TRBJ2-1, with TRBD1 matching over 9 bases. Germline lookup yields CDR1 LGHNT and CDR2 FRNRAP. This CDR3 is built from 15 residues. Losses at the gene ends were 7 bases for V and 6 bases for J; bases not matched to a gene: 10. DNA of the CDR3: TGTGCTAGTGCAATGGGGACAGGGTTGATCAATGAGCAGTTCTTC. Translating gives CASAMGTGLINEQFF.

V usage is TRBV4-3 and J usage is TRBJ2-1, with D possibly TRBD2 on 5 matching bases. The germline V gene has CDR1 LGHNA and CDR2 YSLEER. The CDR3 spans 17 residues. The V end lost 0 bases, the J end lost 2 bases, and 14 bases lay between the germline ends. CDR3: CASSQDYLSGTYNEQFF. DNA for the CDR3: TGCGCCAGCAGCCAAGATTATTTGTCCGGGACCTACAATGAGCAGTTCTTC.

The rearrangement uses TRBV7-2 and TRBJ2-5; possibly TRBD2 for D (5 bases). The CDR3 spans 17 residues. Germline CDR1 reads SGHTA; CDR2 reads FQGNSA. V shed 1 base and J shed 4 bases, with 19 bases lying between them. The DNA for the CDR3 is TGTGCCAGCAGCTTAGTGGGAGCGAATAGGTTGGGAGAGACCCAGTACTTC. Amino acids: CASSLVGANRLGETQYF.

The rearrangement joins TRBV18 to TRBJ1-5; 9 positions agree with TRBD1. Germline CDR1 and CDR2: KGHSH and LQKENI. This CDR3 is 15 amino acids long. V trimming: 5 bases; J trimming: 7 bases; junction bases outside the gene matches: 9. The CDR3 DNA follows: TGTGCCAGCTCATCAACAGGGGGCTCGCGGCAGCCCCAGCATTTT. It yields the protein CASSSTGGSRQPQHF.

This rearrangement joins TRBV28 to TRBJ2-7; tentatively, D is TRBD2 (5 bases). The CDR3 is 15 residues long. Germline CDR1 reads MDHEN; CDR2 reads SYDVKM. V was clipped by 6 bases and J by 4 bases, with 19 bases between them. The CDR3 sequence: CASSPIHLLAYEQYF. The CDR3 DNA sequence: TGTGCCAGCAGCCCAATACACCTGTTAGCGTACGAGCAGTACTTC.